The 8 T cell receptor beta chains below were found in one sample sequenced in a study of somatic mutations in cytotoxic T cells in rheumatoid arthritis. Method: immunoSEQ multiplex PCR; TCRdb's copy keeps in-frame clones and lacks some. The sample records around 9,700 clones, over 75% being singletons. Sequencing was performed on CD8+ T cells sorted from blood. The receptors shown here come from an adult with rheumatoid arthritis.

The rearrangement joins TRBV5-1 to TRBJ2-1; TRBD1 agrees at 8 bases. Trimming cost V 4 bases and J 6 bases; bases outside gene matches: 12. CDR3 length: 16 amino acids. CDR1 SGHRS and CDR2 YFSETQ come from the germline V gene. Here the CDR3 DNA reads TGCGCCAGCAGCGACGGACAGGGCCGCAGGGGCAATGAGCAGTTCTTC. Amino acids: CASSDGQGRRGNEQFF.

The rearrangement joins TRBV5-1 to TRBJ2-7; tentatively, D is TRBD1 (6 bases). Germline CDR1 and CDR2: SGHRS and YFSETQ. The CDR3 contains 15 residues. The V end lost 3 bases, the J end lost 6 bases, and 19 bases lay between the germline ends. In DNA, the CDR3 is TGCGCCAGCAGCTCACAGGGTAAACTAGGTGGCGAGCAGTACTTC. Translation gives CASSSQGKLGGEQYF.

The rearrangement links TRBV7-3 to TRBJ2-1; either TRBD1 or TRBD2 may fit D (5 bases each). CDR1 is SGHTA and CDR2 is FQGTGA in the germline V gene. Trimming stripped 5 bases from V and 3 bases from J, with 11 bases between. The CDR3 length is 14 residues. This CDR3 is CASSPGTRYNEQFF. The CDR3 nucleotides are TGTGCCAGCAGCCCCGGGACCCGCTACAATGAGCAGTTCTTC.

The CDR3 spells CASSIQDSSYEQYF. For the CDR3, the DNA is TGTGCCAGTAGTATTCAGGACAGCTCCTACGAGCAGTACTTC. The chain couples TRBV19 to TRBJ2-7; possibly TRBD1 for D (6 bases). Trimming removed 3 bases at V and 0 bases at J, with 9 bases between. This CDR3 has 14 residues. Per the germline V gene, CDR1 is LNHDA and CDR2 is SQIVND (reference sequence).

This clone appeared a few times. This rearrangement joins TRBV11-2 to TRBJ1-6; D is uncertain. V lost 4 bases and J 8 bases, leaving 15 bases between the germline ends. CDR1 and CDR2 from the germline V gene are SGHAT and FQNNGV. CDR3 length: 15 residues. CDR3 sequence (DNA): TGTGCCAGCAGCTCCCATAGGGAGAAGCATTCACCCCTCCACTTT. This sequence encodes CASSSHREKHSPLHF.

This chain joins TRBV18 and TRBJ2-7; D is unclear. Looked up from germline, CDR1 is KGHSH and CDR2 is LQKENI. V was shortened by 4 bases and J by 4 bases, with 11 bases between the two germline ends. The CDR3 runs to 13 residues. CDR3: CASSRTDSYEQYF. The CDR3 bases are TGTGCCAGCTCACGTACAGATTCGTACGAGCAGTACTTC.

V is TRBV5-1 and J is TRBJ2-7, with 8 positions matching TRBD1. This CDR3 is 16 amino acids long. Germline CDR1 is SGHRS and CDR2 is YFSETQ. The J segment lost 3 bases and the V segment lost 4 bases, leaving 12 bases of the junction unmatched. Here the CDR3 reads CASSTWTGLSRYEQYF. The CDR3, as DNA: TGCGCCAGCAGCACCTGGACAGGGCTATCACGCTACGAGCAGTACTTC.

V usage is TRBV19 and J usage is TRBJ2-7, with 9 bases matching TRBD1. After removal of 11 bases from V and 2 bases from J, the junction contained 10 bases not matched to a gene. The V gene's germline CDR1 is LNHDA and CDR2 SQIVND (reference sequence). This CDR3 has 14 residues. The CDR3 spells CAVAGTGFPYEQYF. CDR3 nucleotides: TGTGCCGTCGCCGGGACAGGGTTCCCCTACGAGCAGTACTTC.